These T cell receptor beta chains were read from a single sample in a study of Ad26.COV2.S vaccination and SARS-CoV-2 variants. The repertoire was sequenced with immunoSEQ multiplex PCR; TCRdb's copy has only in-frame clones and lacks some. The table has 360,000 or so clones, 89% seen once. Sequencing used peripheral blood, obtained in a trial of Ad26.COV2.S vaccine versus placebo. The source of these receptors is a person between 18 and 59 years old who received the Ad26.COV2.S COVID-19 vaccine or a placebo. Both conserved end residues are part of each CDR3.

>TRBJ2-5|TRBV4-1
CASSHFPKGKQETQYF
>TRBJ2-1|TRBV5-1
CASSLALAGGHGNEQFF
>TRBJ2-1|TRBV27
CASSEALPTYNEQFF
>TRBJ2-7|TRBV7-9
CASSLPGLAYEQYF
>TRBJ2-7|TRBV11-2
CASSWDNSYEQYF
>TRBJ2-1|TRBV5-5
CASTWRLAGEHNEQFF
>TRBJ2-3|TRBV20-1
CSASFPSTDTQYF
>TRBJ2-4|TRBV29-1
CSVRGQTLAKNIQYF
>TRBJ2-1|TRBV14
CASRRTGLAGENEQFF
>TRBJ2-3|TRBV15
CATRSGSTDTQYF
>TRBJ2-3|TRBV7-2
CASNNYGPDTQYF
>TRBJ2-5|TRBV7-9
CASSLLGLAPDLQTQYF
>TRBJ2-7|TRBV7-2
CASSLPRLAGGHEQYF
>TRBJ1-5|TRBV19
CASSTLGDREMRMQPQHF
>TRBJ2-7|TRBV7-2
CASRRGTSGTYEQYF
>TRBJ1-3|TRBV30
CAWSLGQGPGNTIYF
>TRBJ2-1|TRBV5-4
CASSLVSDNEQFF
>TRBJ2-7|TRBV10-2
CASSTRGGPYEQYF
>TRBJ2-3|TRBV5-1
CASSLSLSGSSTDTQYF
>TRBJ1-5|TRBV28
CASSPTTGNSQPQHF
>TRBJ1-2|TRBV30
CAWTRGTGGSYGYTF
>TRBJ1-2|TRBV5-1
CASSLGRDWSGYTF
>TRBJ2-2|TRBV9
CASSKGLAGITGELFF
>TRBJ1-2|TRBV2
CASSEARGAQDGYTF
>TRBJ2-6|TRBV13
CASSLTGTGLSGANVLTF
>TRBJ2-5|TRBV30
CAWQGQEQETQYF
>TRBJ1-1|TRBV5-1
CASSLGGMNTEAFF
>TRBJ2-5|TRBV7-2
CASSNRERLETQYF
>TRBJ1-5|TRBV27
CASSQGTGSQPQHF
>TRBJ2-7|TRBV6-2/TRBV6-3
CASSLPPGRVTYEQYF
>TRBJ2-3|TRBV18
CASSRTSGTDTQYF
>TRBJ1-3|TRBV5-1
CASSSGARNTIYF
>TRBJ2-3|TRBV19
CASSIGQGVRTDTQYF
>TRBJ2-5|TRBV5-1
CASSSGLAGVSETQYF
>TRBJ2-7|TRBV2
CASSEALSASEQYF
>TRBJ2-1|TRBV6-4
CASSDSGYNEQFF
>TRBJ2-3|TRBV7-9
CASSLTGDGTDTQYF
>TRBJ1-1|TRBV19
CASSLGQGWGVLNTEAFF
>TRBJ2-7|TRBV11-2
CASSRDSSYEQYF
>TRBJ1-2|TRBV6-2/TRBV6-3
CASSLNRDGGYTF
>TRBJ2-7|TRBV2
CASSDGRGVDEQYF
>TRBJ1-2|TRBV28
CASSLNRRGGYTF